This T cell receptor beta chain is drawn from a study of cytomegalovirus exposure and HLA in healthy donors. The wider study: Earlier work reported approximately 100 million unique TCR beta sequences from 150 million to 200 million T cells. Points from the study as a whole: In a later analysis, V- and J-gene trimming of beta chains associated with a DCLRE1C missense variant, replicated independently.

PCR amplification relied on 60 Vbeta primers (plus 13 Jbeta primers). The protocol was immunoSEQ multiplex PCR, while the TCRdb copy is restricted to in-frame clones and leaves out a portion. Found here are about 120,000 clones, about 78% of them singletons; the top ten hold around 10%. Worth noting for this clone: Antigen specificity is unknown.

The CDR3 totals 15 residues. Germline V gene lookup returns CDR1 MNHEY and CDR2 SVGAGI. Trimming removed 6 bases at V and 4 bases at J, with 18 bases between. Sequencing used PBMCs. The receptor's source is a woman between 40 and 55 years old in good health and CMV-seropositive. The V call is TRBV6-5, the J call TRBJ1-2; D not certain. CDR3 in amino acids: CASSPDSSRGYGYTF. Written as DNA, the CDR3 is TGTGCCAGCAGCCCGGACTCCTCCCGAGGCTATGGCTACACCTTC.